Here is one TCR beta chain with its context. This specimen belongs to a study of T cells in Graves' hyperthyroidism and ophthalmopathy. The CDR3 contains 13 residues. Per the germline V gene, CDR1 is MDHEN and CDR2 is SYDVKM. RNA transcripts were the template for amplifying TCR beta CDR3 regions. The TCR CDR3 first-round RT-PCR relied on the HTBI primer set. TCRdb itself ran the multiplex PCR reads through MiXCR, one entry per CDR3 protein. The table has roughly 740,000 distinct CDR3 sequences, around 15% seen once. The clonotype was recovered from a man between 18 and 29 years old with Graves' hyperthyroidism. The chain recombines TRBV28 with TRBJ2-7, with a weak D call TRBD1 (5 bases). The end of the DNA fits TRBJ2-1 better, so the J call may be wrong. Sequencing used blood. CDR3 region: CASSPHTGNEQFF. CDR3 DNA sequence: TGTGCCAGCAGTCCCCACACAGGAAACGAGCAGTTCTTC.